Shown below are 15 T cell receptor beta chains from a single sample sequenced in a study of cytomegalovirus exposure and HLA in healthy donors. PCR amplification relied on 60 Vbeta primers (plus 13 Jbeta primers). Repertoires were generated with immunoSEQ multiplex PCR, while TCRdb's copy carries only in-frame clones and drops some. The data show 180,000 or so clones, with 60% to 80% seen just once and about 7.6% held by the top ten. Sample: PBMCs. These receptors came from a woman aged 40 to 49 in good health and CMV-seropositive.

CDR3 DNA: TGTGCCAGCAGTTACCTGGGAGGTGGTAATGAAAAACTGTTTTTT. Translation: CASSYLGGGNEKLFF. The V and J genes are TRBV6-6 and TRBJ1-4; D gene unclear. The germline V gene encodes CDR1 MNHNY and CDR2 SVGAGI (reference sequence). Deletions cut 2 bases from V and 4 bases from J, with 11 bases between. The CDR3 runs 15 residues.

The chain links TRBV4-2 to TRBJ2-3; 7 bases are shared with TRBD1. The length of the CDR3 is 15 residues. Unmatched junction bases numbered 4, after V lost 4 bases and J lost 0 bases. Per germline, CDR1 LGHNA and CDR2 YNFKEQ. This chain's CDR3 is CASSPQQGSTDTQYF. The CDR3 nucleotides read TGTGCCAGCAGCCCGCAACAGGGGAGCACAGATACGCAGTATTTT.

The chain employs TRBV27 and TRBJ1-2; D not certain. CDR1 is MNHEY and CDR2 is SMNVEV in the germline V gene (reference sequence). This CDR3 comprises 13 residues. Trimming pared 3 bases from V and 5 bases from J, leaving 10 bases between. The CDR3 reads CASSFGPVYGYTF. The CDR3 coding sequence is TGTGCCAGCAGTTTCGGTCCTGTATATGGCTACACCTTC.

The chain has TRBV27 and TRBJ2-7; TRBD2 matches 10 bases. This CDR3 region has 17 residues. Looked up from germline, CDR1 is MNHEY and CDR2 is SMNVEV (reference sequence). The ends lost 5 bases at V and 5 bases at J; junction bases unmatched: 15. CDR3: CASSPPGLALTVNEQYF. CDR3 coding DNA: TGTGCCAGCAGTCCCCCGGGACTAGCGTTAACTGTAAACGAGCAGTACTTC.

This clone was detected once. The chain combines TRBV2 with TRBJ2-2; 8 bases are shared with TRBD1. The CDR3 contains 15 residues. Germline V CDR1 and CDR2: SNHLY, FYNNEI. The ends lost 6 bases at V and 5 bases at J; junction bases unmatched: 8. CDR3 in amino acids: CASRHDRGRTGELFF. In DNA, the CDR3 is TGTGCCAGCAGACACGACAGGGGAAGGACCGGGGAGCTGTTTTTT.

This clone showed up just a few times. The chain joins TRBV19 to TRBJ2-6; 7 bases are a match to TRBD1. V shed 4 bases and J 1 base; nucleotides not matched to a gene: 1. The CDR3 is 15 residues long. Germline loops: CDR1 LNHDA, CDR2 SQIVND (reference sequence). The CDR3 sequence: CASSTTGSGANVLTF. CDR3 sequence (DNA): TGTGCCAGTAGTACGACAGGGTCTGGGGCCAACGTCCTGACTTTC.

This clone occurred a few times. The rearrangement uses TRBV2 and TRBJ2-1; TRBD2 aligns across 7 bases. From germline, CDR1 is SNHLY and CDR2 FYNNEI. V was clipped by 8 bases and J by 5 bases; unmatched bases: 9. This CDR3 region has 14 residues. CDR3 loop: CASRRGGGHNEQFF. The CDR3 bases are TGTGCCAGCCGCCGCGGGGGTGGACACAATGAGCAGTTCTTC.

The chain joins TRBV30 to TRBJ2-5; 8 nucleotides match TRBD1. Trimming removed 0 bases from V and 13 bases from J; junction bases left unmatched: 4. The CDR3 loop spans 11 amino acids. Germline V gene lookup returns CDR1 GTSNPN and CDR2 SVGIG (reference sequence). CDR3 region: CAWSVGDRRYF. The CDR3 DNA follows: TGTGCCTGGAGTGTAGGGGACAGGAGGTACTTC.

The chain couples TRBV14 to TRBJ1-2, with 9 bases matching TRBD1. V lost 3 bases to trimming and J lost 1 base; unmatched junction nucleotides: 0. CDR1 is SGHDN, CDR2 FVKESK, per germline. The CDR3 consists of 14 residues. The CDR3 loop reads CASSQDRGNYGYTF. As DNA, the CDR3 is TGTGCCAGCAGCCAGGACAGGGGTAACTATGGCTACACCTTC. The full variable domain, in which reference TRBV14 and TRBJ1-2 provide the parts outside the CDR3, is EAGVTQFPSHSVIEKGQTVTLRCDPISGHDNLYWYRRVMGKEIKFLLHFVKESKQDESGMPNNRFLAERTGGTYSTLKVQPAELEDSGVYFCASSQDRGNYGYTFGSGTRLTVV.

The V gene is TRBV5-1, the J gene TRBJ2-3; 7 positions match TRBD2. CDR1 SGHRS and CDR2 YFSETQ come from the germline V gene. The CDR3 contains 16 residues. V gave up 1 base and J gave up 1 base; unmatched junction bases: 6. The CDR3 bases are TGCGCCAGCAGCTTGTCGCCTAGCGGTGGCACAGATACGCAGTATTTT. Amino acid sequence: CASSLSPSGGTDTQYF. The complete variable domain, with remaining parts taken from reference TRBV5-1 and TRBJ2-3, reads KAGVTQTPRYLIKTRGQQVTLSCSPISGHRSVSWYQQTPGQGLQFLFEYFSETQRNKGNFPGRFSGRQFSNSRSEMNVSTLELGDSALYLCASSLSPSGGTDTQYFGPGTRLTVL.

The rearrangement links TRBV6-5 to TRBJ1-1, with D possibly being TRBD1 (5 bases). Deletions cut 2 bases from V and 8 bases from J, with 6 bases between. CDR3 size: 11 residues. Germline loops: CDR1 MNHEY, CDR2 SVGAGI. The CDR3: CASSYRGEAFF. In DNA, the CDR3 is TGTGCCAGCAGTTACAGGGGAGAAGCTTTCTTT.

This rearrangement joins TRBV6-6 to TRBJ2-5; tentative D call: TRBD2 (7 bases). The germline V gene encodes CDR1 MNHNY and CDR2 SVGAGI (reference sequence). The ends were cut back, 0 bases at V and 2 bases at J, with 13 bases in the middle. The CDR3 totals 16 residues. The CDR3 region is CASSYSSGRGQETQYF. The DNA for the CDR3 is TGTGCCAGCAGTTACTCGAGTGGGAGGGGGCAAGAGACCCAGTACTTC.

The J gene is TRBJ1-5, the V gene TRBV6-1, with a possible D match to TRBD1 (6 bases). Germline V gives CDR1 MNHNS, CDR2 SASEGT. Trimming pared 2 bases from V and 2 bases from J, leaving 13 bases between. The CDR3 length is 16 residues. The CDR3 coding sequence is TGTGCCAGCAGTGAACAGGCAGGGGTGGGCAATCAGCCCCAGCATTTT. Residues: CASSEQAGVGNQPQHF.

This chain joins TRBV28 and TRBJ1-5, with 7 bases aligning to TRBD1. Losses at the gene ends were 4 bases for V and 6 bases for J; bases not matched to a gene: 15. The germline CDR1 and CDR2 sequences are MDHEN and SYDVKM. This CDR3 is 17 amino acids long. CDR3 sequence: CASSSGGRGIGSQPQHF. The CDR3 region has the DNA TGTGCCAGCAGTTCCGGTGGCAGGGGGATTGGGAGTCAGCCCCAGCATTTT.

The gene calls are TRBV27 and TRBJ2-1, with 9 nucleotides matching TRBD2. The CDR3 length is 15 residues. Trimming at V came to 8 bases and at J to 5 bases, leaving 10 bases not matched to a gene. CDR1 and CDR2 (germline): MNHEY, SMNVEV (reference sequence). Here the CDR3 reads CASVELAGGHNEQFF. CDR3 nucleotides: TGTGCCAGCGTTGAACTAGCGGGCGGCCACAATGAGCAGTTCTTC.